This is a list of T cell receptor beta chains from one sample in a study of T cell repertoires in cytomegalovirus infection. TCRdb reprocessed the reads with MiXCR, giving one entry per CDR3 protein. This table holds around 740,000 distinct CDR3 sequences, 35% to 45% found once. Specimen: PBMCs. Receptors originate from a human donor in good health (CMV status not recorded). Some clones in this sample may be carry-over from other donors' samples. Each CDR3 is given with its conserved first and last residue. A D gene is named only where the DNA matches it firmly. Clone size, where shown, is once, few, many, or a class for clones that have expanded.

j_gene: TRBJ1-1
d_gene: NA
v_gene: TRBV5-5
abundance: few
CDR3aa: CASSLFANTEAFF
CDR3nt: TGTGCCAGCAGCTTGTTTGCGAACACTGAAGCTTTCTTT

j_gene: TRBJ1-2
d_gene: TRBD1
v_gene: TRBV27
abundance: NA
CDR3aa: CASSYQGASGYTF
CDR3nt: TGTGCCAGCAGTTATCAGGGGGCCAGTGGCTACACCTTC

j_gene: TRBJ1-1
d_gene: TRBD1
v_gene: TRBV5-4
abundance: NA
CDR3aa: CASSLQQGVYTEAFF
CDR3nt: TGTGCCAGCAGCTTGCAACAGGGGGTTTACACTGAAGCTTTCTTT

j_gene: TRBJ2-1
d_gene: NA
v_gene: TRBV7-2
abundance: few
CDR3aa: CASSLEVRGNEQFF
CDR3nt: TGTGCCAGCAGCTTAGAGGTCAGGGGCAATGAGCAGTTCTTC

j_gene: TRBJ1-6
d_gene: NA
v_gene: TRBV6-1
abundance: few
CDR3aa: CASRPGQSSYNSPLHF
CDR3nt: TGTGCCAGCAGGCCCGGACAGAGCTCCTATAATTCACCCCTCCACTTT

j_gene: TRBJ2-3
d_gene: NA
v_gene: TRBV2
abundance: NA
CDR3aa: CASRNERTSSTDTQYF
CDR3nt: TGTGCCAGCAGGAACGAGCGGACTTCTAGCACAGATACGCAGTATTTT

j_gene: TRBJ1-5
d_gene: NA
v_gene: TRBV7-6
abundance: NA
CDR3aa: CASSPGKGGGRNQPQHF
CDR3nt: TGTGCCAGCAGCCCAGGAAAGGGGGGGGGTCGCAATCAGCCCCAGCATTTT

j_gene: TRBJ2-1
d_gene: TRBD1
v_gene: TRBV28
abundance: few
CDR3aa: CASSSPTGGPYNEQFF
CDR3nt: TGTGCCAGCAGTTCCCCAACAGGGGGCCCCTACAATGAGCAGTTCTTC

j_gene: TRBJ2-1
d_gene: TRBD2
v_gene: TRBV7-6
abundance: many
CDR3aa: CASSSWIGLVQDRGEQFF
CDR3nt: TGTGCCAGCAGCTCCTGGATTGGACTAGTTCAAGACCGGGGTGAGCAGTTCTTC

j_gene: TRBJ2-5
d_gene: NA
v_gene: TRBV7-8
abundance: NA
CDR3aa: CASSPSGWQQETQYF
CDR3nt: TGTGCCAGCAGCCCGTCGGGATGGCAGCAAGAGACCCAGTACTTC

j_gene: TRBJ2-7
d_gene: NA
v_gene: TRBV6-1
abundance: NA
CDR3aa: CASSVGGTTYEQYF
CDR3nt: TGTGCCAGCAGTGTTGGAGGGACCACCTACGAGCAGTACTTC

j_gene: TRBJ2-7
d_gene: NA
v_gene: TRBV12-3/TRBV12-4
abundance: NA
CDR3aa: CASSLAGPPAEQYF
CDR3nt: TGTGCCAGCAGTTTAGCTGGCCCGCCTGCCGAGCAGTACTTC

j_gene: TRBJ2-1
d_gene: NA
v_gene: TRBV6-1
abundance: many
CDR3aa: CASRATSRVYNEQFF
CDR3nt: TGTGCCAGCAGAGCGACTAGTAGGGTTTACAATGAGCAGTTCTTC

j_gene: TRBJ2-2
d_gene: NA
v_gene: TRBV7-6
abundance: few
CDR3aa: CASSHAEGRELFF
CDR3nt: TGTGCCAGCAGCCACGCAGAAGGCAGGGAGCTGTTTTTT

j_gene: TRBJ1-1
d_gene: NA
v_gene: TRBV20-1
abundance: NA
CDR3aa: CSARALGRGYTEAFF
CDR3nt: TGCAGTGCTAGAGCCCTGGGCCGGGGATACACTGAAGCTTTCTTT

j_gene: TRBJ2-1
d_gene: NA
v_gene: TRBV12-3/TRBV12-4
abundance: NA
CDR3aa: CASRDRSDEQFF
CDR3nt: TGTGCCAGCCGGGACCGGTCCGATGAGCAGTTCTTC

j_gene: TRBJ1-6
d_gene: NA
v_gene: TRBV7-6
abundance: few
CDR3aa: CASSLYHNSPLHF
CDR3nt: TGTGCCAGCAGCTTGTACCATAATTCACCCCTCCACTTT

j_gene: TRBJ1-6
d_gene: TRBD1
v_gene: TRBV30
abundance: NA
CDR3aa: CAWRVQGVLYNSPLHF
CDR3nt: TGTGCCTGGAGGGTACAGGGGGTCCTATATAATTCACCCCTCCACTTT

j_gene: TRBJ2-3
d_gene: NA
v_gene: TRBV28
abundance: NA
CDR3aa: CASSFHRGTDTQYF
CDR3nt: TGTGCCAGCAGTTTTCACAGAGGCACAGATACGCAGTATTTT

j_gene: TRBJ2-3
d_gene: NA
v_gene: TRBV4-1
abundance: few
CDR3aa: CASMATGTSDTQYF
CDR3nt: TGCGCCAGCATGGCCACGGGGACGTCCGATACGCAGTATTTT

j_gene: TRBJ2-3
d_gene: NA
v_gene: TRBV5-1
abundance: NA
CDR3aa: CASRHESTDTQYF
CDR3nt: TGCGCCAGCCGCCATGAGAGCACAGATACGCAGTATTTT

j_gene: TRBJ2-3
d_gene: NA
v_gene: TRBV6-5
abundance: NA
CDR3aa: CASSYNSFQSTDTQYF
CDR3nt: TGTGCAAGCAGTTACAATTCTTTTCAGTCCACAGATACGCAGTATTTT

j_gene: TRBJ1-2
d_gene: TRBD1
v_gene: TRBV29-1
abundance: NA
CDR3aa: CSVKGTGGGYGYTF
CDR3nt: TGCAGCGTTAAAGGGACAGGGGGAGGCTATGGCTACACCTTC

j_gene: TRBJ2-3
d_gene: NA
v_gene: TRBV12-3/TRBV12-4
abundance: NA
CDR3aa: CASSFRRGLDTQYF
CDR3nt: TGTGCCAGCAGTTTTCGGAGAGGTTTAGATACGCAGTATTTT

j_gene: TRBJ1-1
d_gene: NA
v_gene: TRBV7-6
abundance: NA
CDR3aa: CASSSPGSTEAFF
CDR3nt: TGTGCCAGCAGCTCGCCGGGATCCACTGAAGCTTTCTTT

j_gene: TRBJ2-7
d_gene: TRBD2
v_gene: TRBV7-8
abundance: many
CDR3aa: CASSLVAGGPDEQYF
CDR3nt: TGTGCCAGCAGCTTAGTAGCGGGAGGGCCCGACGAGCAGTACTTC

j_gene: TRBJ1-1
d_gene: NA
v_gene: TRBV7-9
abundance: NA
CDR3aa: CASSLTLGAGATEAFF
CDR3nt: TGTGCCAGCAGCTTAACTTTAGGCGCTGGGGCAACTGAAGCTTTCTTT

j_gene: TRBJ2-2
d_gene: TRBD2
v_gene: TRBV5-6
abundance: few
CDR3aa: CASSLWFSGRALGNTGELFF
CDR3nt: TGTGCCAGCAGCTTGTGGTTTAGCGGGAGGGCCCTCGGGAACACCGGGGAGCTGTTTTTT

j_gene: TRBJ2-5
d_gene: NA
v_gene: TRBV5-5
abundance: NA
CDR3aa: CASSLGSRTAYIQYF
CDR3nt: TGTGCCAGCAGCTTGGGGTCGAGGACAGCCTACATCCAGTACTTC

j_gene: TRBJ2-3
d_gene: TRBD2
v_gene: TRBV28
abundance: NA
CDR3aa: CASSPGTSGNTDTQYF
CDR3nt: TGTGCCAGCAGTCCCGGGACTAGCGGGAACACAGATACGCAGTATTTT

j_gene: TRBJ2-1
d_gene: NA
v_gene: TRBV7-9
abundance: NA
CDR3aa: CASSPEQGLPHNEQFF
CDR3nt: TGTGCCAGCAGTCCCGAACAGGGATTACCCCACAATGAGCAGTTCTTC

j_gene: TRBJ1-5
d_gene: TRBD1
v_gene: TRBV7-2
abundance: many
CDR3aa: CASSLVGLGQGLVSNQPQHF
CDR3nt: TGTGCCAGCAGCTTAGTGGGCCTCGGACAGGGCCTGGTGAGCAATCAGCCCCAGCATTTT

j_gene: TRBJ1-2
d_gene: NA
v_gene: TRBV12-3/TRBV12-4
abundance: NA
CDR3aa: CASSLRRFYGYTF
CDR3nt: TGTGCCAGCAGTTTAAGACGATTCTATGGCTACACCTTC

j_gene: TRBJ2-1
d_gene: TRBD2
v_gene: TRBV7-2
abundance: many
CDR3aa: CASSQSGGAYNEQFF
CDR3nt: TGTGCCAGCAGCCAAAGCGGGGGGGCCTACAATGAGCAGTTCTTC

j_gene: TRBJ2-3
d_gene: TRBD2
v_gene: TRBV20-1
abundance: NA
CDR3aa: CSARTSGRAPDTQYF
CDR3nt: TGCAGTGCCAGGACTAGCGGGAGGGCACCAGATACGCAGTATTTT

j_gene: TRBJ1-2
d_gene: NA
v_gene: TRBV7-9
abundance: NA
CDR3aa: CASSLVLQGAETF
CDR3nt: TGTGCCAGCAGCTTAGTACTCCAGGGTGCCGAAACCTTC

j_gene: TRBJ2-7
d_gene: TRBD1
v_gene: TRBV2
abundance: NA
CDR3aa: CASSVKQGEPYEQYF
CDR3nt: TGTGCCAGCAGCGTCAAACAGGGGGAACCCTACGAGCAGTACTTC

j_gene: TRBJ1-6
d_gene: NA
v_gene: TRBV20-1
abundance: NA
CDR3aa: CSATRTEITLHF
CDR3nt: TGCAGTGCTACTAGGACCGAAATCACCCTCCACTTT

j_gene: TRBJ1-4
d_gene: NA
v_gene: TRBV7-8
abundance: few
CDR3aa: CASSSSQGAFATNEKLFF
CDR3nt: TGTGCCAGCAGCTCGTCTCAGGGAGCCTTTGCAACTAATGAAAAACTGTTTTTT

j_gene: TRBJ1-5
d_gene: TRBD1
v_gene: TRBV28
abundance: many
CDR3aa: CASIHPGQGVNQPQHF
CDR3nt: TGTGCCAGCATCCACCCGGGACAGGGGGTCAATCAGCCCCAGCATTTT

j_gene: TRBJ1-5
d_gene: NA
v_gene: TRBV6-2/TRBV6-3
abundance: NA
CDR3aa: CANSKGGWGANQPQHF
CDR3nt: TGTGCCAACTCTAAGGGTGGATGGGGGGCTAATCAGCCCCAGCATTTT

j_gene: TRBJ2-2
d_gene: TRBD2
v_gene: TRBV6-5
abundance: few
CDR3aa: CASRLKGGSSTGELFF
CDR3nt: TGTGCCAGCCGGTTAAAGGGCGGGAGCTCCACCGGGGAGCTGTTTTTT

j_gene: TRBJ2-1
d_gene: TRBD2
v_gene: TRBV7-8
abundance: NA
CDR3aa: CASSERLGLAGGSNEQFF
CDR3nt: TGTGCCAGCAGCGAACGGTTGGGACTAGCGGGAGGATCCAATGAGCAGTTCTTC

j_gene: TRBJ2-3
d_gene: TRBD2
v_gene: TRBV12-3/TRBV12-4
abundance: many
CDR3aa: CASSRSGGGTDTQYF
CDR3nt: TGTGCCAGCAGCCGTAGCGGGGGTGGCACAGATACGCAGTATTTT

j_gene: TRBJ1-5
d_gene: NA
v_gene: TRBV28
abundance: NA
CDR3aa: CASGAVSVQPQHF
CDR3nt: TGTGCCAGCGGGGCAGTTTCGGTACAGCCCCAGCATTTT

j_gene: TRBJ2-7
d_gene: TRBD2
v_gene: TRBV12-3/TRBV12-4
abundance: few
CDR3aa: CASTPRGGGIQYEQYF
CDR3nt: TGTGCCAGCACCCCTCGGGGGGGCGGGATTCAGTACGAGCAGTACTTC

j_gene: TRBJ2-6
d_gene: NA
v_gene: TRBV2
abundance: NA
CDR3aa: CASRDLSGANVLTF
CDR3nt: TGTGCCAGCAGGGACCTCTCTGGGGCCAACGTCCTGACTTTC

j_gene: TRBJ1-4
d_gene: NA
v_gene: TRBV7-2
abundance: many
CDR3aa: CASSLALPLGSKKVANEKLFF
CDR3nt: TGTGCCAGCAGCTTAGCGCTCCCCTTGGGATCTAAGAAGGTAGCTAATGAAAAACTGTTTTTT

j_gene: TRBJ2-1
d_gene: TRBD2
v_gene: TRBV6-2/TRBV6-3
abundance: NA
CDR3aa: CASSYRRGGSYNEQFF
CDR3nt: TGTGCCAGCAGTTACCGGCGGGGGGGCTCCTACAATGAGCAGTTCTTC

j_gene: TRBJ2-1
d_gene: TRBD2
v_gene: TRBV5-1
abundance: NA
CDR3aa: CASSHIAGASYNEQFF
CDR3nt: TGCGCCAGCAGCCACATAGCGGGAGCTTCCTACAATGAGCAGTTCTTC

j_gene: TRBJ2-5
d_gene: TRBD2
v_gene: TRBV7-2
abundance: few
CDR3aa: CASSRGTSRTQYF
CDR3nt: TGTGCCAGCAGCCGCGGGACTAGCAGGACCCAGTACTTC

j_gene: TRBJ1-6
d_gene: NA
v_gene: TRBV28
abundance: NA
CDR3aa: CASSPLVNSPLHF
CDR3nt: TGTGCCAGCAGTCCGCTGGTTAATTCACCCCTCCACTTT

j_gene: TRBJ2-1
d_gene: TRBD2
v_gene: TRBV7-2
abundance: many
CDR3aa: CASSSTGTSQFF
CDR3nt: TGTGCCAGCAGCTCAACCGGGACTAGCCAGTTCTTC

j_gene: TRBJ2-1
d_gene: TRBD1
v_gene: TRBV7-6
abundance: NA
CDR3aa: CASRDRDRGIDEQFF
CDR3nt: TGTGCCAGCAGGGACCGGGACAGGGGTATCGATGAGCAGTTCTTC

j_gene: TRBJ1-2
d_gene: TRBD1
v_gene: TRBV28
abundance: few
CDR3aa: CASSLTGTGAGYTF
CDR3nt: TGTGCCAGCAGTTTAACCGGGACAGGGGCCGGCTACACCTTC

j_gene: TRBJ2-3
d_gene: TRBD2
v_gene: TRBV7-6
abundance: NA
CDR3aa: CASSSGLALTDTQYF
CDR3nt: TGTGCCAGCAGCTCCGGACTAGCGCTCACAGATACGCAGTATTTT

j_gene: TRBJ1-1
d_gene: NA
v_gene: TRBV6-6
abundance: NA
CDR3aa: CASSGVRHLLKTEAFF
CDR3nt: TGTGCCAGCAGTGGAGTGAGGCATCTACTGAAAACTGAAGCTTTTTTT